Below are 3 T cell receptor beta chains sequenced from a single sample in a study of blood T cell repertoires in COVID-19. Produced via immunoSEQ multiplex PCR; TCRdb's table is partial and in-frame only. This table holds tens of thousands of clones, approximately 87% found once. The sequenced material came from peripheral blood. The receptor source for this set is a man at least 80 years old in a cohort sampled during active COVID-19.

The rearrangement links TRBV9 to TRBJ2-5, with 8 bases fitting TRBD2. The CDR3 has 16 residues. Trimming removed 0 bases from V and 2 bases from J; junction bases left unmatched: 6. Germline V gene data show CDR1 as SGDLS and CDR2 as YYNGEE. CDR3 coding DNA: TGTGCCAGCAGCGTAGACCCCCGGGGGGGTCAAGAGACCCAGTACTTC. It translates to CASSVDPRGGQETQYF.

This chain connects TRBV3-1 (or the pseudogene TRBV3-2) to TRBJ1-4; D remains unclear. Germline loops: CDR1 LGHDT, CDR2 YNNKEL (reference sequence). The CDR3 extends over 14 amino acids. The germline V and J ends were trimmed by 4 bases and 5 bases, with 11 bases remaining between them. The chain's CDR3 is CASSPVGGNEKLFF. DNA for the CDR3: TGTGCCAGCAGCCCCGTAGGAGGGAATGAAAAACTGTTTTTT.

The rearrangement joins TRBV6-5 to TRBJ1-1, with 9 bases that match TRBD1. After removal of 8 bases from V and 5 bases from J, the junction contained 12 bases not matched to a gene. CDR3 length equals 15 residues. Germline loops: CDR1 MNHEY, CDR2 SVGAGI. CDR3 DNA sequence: TGTGCCAGCGAAACCGGGACAGGGTGGGGGACTGAAGCTTTCTTT. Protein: CASETGTGWGTEAFF.